These T cell receptor beta chains were read from a single sample in a study of blood T cell repertoires in COVID-19. The method was immunoSEQ multiplex PCR; TCRdb's version includes in-frame clones alone and lacks a portion of them. The sample consists of some 170,000 clones, 82% of them appearing once. Sequences were obtained from peripheral blood. These receptors were taken from a woman aged 70-85 years with acute or convalescent COVID-19. The CDR3 runs from the conserved cysteine through the conserved F or W. The order of the fields is D gene, J gene, V gene, clone size, CDR3 protein, CDR3 DNA. D genes are given only for firm matches. Not all rows give a size; the values are once, few, many and, for expanded clones, a class.

D: TRBD2; J: TRBJ2-7; V: TRBV28; size: .; CDR3: CASSLSRGGSAEQYF; DNA: TGTGCCAGCAGTTTAAGTCGGGGGGGGTCGGCCGAGCAGTACTTC
D: .; J: TRBJ1-3; V: TRBV7-9; size: .; CDR3: CASSLGGLFVWNTIYF; DNA: TGTGCCAGCAGCTTAGGGGGACTATTTGTATGGAACACCATATATTTT
D: TRBD1; J: TRBJ2-5; V: TRBV30; size: .; CDR3: CAWSAGTGTFQETQYF; DNA: TGTGCCTGGAGCGCCGGGACAGGGACCTTCCAAGAGACCCAGTACTTC
D: .; J: TRBJ1-1; V: TRBV19; size: few; CDR3: CASSIGNRVNTEAFF; DNA: TGTGCCAGTAGTATCGGGAACAGGGTGAACACTGAAGCTTTCTTT
D: TRBD1; J: TRBJ1-1; V: TRBV7-8; size: .; CDR3: CASSPAGQGLNTEAFF; DNA: TGTGCCAGCAGCCCGGCGGGACAGGGGTTGAACACTGAAGCTTTCTTT
D: TRBD2; J: TRBJ2-5; V: TRBV5-6; size: few; CDR3: CASSPGLALQETQYF; DNA: TGTGCCAGCAGCCCGGGACTAGCGCTTCAAGAGACCCAGTACTTC
D: TRBD1; J: TRBJ2-1; V: TRBV18; size: .; CDR3: CASSRQGNNEQFF; DNA: TGTGCCAGCTCAAGACAGGGGAACAATGAGCAGTTCTTC
D: .; J: TRBJ1-2; V: TRBV3-1/TRBV3-2; size: .; CDR3: CASSQAWGGFNYGYTF; DNA: TGTGCCAGCAGCCAGGCTTGGGGCGGATTTAACTATGGCTACACCTTC
D: TRBD1; J: TRBJ2-7; V: TRBV24-1; size: .; CDR3: CATSDAGGGQGLDEQYF; DNA: TGTGCCACCAGTGATGCGGGTGGTGGACAGGGCCTTGACGAGCAGTACTTC
D: TRBD1; J: TRBJ1-2; V: TRBV19; size: .; CDR3: CASSPPGGGPNYGYTF; DNA: TGTGCCAGTAGTCCACCAGGGGGAGGTCCTAACTATGGCTACACCTTC
D: .; J: TRBJ2-7; V: TRBV14; size: .; CDR3: CASSSRQDFRQYF; DNA: TGTGCCAGCAGCTCCCGTCAGGACTTCAGGCAGTACTTC
D: .; J: TRBJ2-3; V: TRBV7-6; size: .; CDR3: CASRGLALHTDTQYF; DNA: TGTGCCAGCAGGGGGCTAGCGCTACACACAGATACGCAGTATTTT
D: .; J: TRBJ2-1; V: TRBV4-3; size: .; CDR3: CASSQGGHLQNEQFF; DNA: TGCGCCAGCAGCCAAGGCGGGCATCTTCAGAATGAGCAGTTCTTC
D: TRBD1; J: TRBJ1-5; V: TRBV19; size: .; CDR3: CASSTNGQGRNQPQHF; DNA: TGTGCCAGTAGTACCAATGGACAGGGAAGGAATCAGCCCCAGCATTTT
D: TRBD1; J: TRBJ1-1; V: TRBV29-1; size: .; CDR3: CSAKAGGDGTEAFF; DNA: TGCAGCGCAAAGGCAGGGGGCGACGGCACTGAAGCTTTCTTT
D: .; J: TRBJ2-5; V: TRBV3-1/TRBV3-2; size: .; CDR3: CASSQGSVAHGGETQYF; DNA: TGTGCCAGCAGCCAAGGGTCGGTAGCGCATGGCGGGGAGACCCAGTACTTC
D: .; J: TRBJ2-6; V: TRBV27; size: .; CDR3: CASRGAAFFPSSGANVLTF; DNA: TGTGCCAGCCGTGGGGCGGCCTTTTTCCCGAGCTCTGGGGCCAACGTCCTGACTTTC
D: .; J: TRBJ2-7; V: TRBV19; size: many; CDR3: CASSKQGLSYEQYF; DNA: TGTGCCAGTAGTAAACAGGGCCTCTCCTACGAGCAGTACTTC
D: .; J: TRBJ1-6; V: TRBV5-6; size: .; CDR3: CASSARRDNSPLHF; DNA: TGTGCCAGCAGCGCCCGGCGGGATAATTCACCCCTCCACTTT
D: .; J: TRBJ1-5; V: TRBV5-6; size: .; CDR3: CASSFWQAGSQPQHF; DNA: TGTGCCAGCAGCTTTTGGCAGGCGGGGAGTCAGCCCCAGCATTTT
D: .; J: TRBJ2-1; V: TRBV20-1; size: .; CDR3: CSASRGAGEFF; DNA: TGCAGTGCTTCCCGGGGGGCGGGCGAGTTCTTC
D: .; J: TRBJ1-1; V: TRBV19; size: .; CDR3: CASSMRDTRNTEAFF; DNA: TGTGCCAGTAGTATGAGGGACACAAGGAACACTGAAGCTTTCTTT
D: TRBD2; J: TRBJ2-6; V: TRBV5-5; size: .; CDR3: CASSVAGGGANVLTF; DNA: TGTGCCAGCAGCGTAGCGGGAGGTGGGGCCAACGTCCTGACTTTC
D: TRBD1; J: TRBJ1-5; V: TRBV4-3; size: .; CDR3: CASSQDYGGQTYQPQHF; DNA: TGCGCCAGCAGCCAAGATTATGGGGGACAGACCTATCAGCCCCAGCATTTT
D: TRBD1; J: TRBJ1-1; V: TRBV10-3; size: .; CDR3: CAIRGTGGTEAFF; DNA: TGTGCCATCAGGGGGACAGGGGGCACTGAAGCTTTCTTT
D: .; J: TRBJ2-7; V: TRBV6-2/TRBV6-3; size: .; CDR3: CASSYPTYEQYF; DNA: TGTGCCAGCAGTTATCCCACCTACGAGCAGTACTTC
D: TRBD1; J: TRBJ2-2; V: TRBV6-2/TRBV6-3; size: .; CDR3: CASSPSDRVAGELFF; DNA: TGTGCCAGCAGCCCCTCGGACAGGGTCGCCGGGGAGCTGTTTTTT
D: TRBD1; J: TRBJ2-3; V: TRBV2; size: .; CDR3: CASSVGQSTDTQYF; DNA: TGTGCCAGCAGTGTGGGACAGAGCACAGATACGCAGTATTTT
D: .; J: TRBJ2-1; V: TRBV18; size: .; CDR3: CASSQERSSYNEQFF; DNA: TGTGCCAGCTCACAGGAGCGGAGCTCCTACAATGAGCAGTTCTTC